Below, one T cell receptor (beta chain) is given with its context. This sample was taken from a study of blood T cell repertoires in COVID-19. The overall study: Sites in the United States, Italy and Spain provided acute and convalescent COVID-19 samples. Nucleic acid was either cDNA or gDNA, and it came from T cells, B-cell-depleted T cells, or PBMCs.

The length of the CDR3 is 15 residues. V trimming: 4 bases; J trimming: 4 bases; junction bases outside the gene matches: 6. The germline V gene has CDR1 LGHDT and CDR2 YNNKEL (reference sequence). Original processing notes: It was from reference gene primer amplification that nucleated cell counts were estimated. This table comes from immunoSEQ multiplex PCR, and its TCRdb copy is limited to in-frame clones, with some not included. The D gene and trimming were derived from the DNA, and the V and J assignments and clone size from that table. Of 50,000 to 70,000 clones in the sample, 75% to 95% were seen once.

The sample taken for sequencing was peripheral blood. The V and J genes are TRBV3-1 (or the pseudogene TRBV3-2) and TRBJ2-3; 9 bases agree with TRBD2. The sequence derives from a woman at least 80 years old with active COVID-19. CDR3 sequence (DNA): TGTGCCAGCAGCCCACGCGGGGGGGCGGCAGATACGCAGTATTTT. Its protein is CASSPRGGAADTQYF.